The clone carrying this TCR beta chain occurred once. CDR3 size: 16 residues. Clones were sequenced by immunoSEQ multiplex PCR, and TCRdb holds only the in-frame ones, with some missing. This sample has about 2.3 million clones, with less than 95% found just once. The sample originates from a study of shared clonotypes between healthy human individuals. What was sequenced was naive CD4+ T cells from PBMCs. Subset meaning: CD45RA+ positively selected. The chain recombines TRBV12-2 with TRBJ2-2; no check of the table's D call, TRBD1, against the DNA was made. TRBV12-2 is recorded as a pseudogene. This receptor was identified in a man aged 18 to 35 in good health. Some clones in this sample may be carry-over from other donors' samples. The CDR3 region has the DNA TGTGCAAGTCGCCCCTCCCTCTGGACAGACACCGGGGAGCTGTTTTTT. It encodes CASRPSLWTDTGELFF.